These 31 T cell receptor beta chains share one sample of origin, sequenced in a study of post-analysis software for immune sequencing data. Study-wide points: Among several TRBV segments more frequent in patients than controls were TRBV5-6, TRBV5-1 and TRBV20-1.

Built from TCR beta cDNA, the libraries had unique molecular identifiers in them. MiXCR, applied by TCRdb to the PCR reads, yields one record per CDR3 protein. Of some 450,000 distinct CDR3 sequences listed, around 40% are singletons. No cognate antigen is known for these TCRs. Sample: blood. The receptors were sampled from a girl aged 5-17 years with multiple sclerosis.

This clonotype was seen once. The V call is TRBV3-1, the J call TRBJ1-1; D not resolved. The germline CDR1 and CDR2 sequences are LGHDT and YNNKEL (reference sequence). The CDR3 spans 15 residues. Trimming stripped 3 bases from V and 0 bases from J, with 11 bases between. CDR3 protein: CASSQKTYMNTEAFF. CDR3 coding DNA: TGTGCCAGCAGCCAGAAGACATACATGAACACTGAAGCTTTCTTT.

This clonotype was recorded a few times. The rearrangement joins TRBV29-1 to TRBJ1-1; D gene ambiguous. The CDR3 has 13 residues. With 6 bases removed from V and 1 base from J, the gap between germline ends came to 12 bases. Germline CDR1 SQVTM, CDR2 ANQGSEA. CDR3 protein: CSVKPHGNTEAFF. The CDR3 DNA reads TGCAGCGTGAAACCCCATGGGAACACTGAAGCTTTCTTT. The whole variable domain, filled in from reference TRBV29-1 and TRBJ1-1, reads SAVISQKPSRDICQRGTSLTIQCQVDSQVTMMFWYRQQPGQSLTLIATANQGSEATYESGFVIDKFPISRPNLTFSTLTVSNMSPEDSSIYLCSVKPHGNTEAFFGQGTRLTVV.

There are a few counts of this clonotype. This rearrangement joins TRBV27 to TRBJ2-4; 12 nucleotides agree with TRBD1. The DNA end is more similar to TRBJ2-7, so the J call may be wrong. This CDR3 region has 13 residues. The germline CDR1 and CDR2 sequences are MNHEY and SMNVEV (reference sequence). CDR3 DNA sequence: TGTGCCAGCAGTTGGGACAGGGGGCTCGAGCAGTACTTC. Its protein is CASSWDRGLEQYF.

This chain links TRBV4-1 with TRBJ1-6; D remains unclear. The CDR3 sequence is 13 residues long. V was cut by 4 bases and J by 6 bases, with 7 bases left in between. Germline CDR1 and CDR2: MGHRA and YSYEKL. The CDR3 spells CASSLDGNSPLHF. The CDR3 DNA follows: TGCGCCAGCAGCCTGGACGGTAATTCACCCCTCCACTTT.

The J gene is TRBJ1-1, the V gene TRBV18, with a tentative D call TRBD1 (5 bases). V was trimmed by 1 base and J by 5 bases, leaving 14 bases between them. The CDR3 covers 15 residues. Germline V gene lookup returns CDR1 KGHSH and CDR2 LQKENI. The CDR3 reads CASSPRSGGGTEAFF. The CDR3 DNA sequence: TGTGCCAGCTCACCACGATCTGGGGGTGGAACTGAAGCTTTCTTT.

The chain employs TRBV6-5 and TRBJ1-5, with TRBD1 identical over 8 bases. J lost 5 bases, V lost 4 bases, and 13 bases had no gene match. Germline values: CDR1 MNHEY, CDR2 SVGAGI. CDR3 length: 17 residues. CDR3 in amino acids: CASSSLRQGPSYQPQHF. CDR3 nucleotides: TGTGCCAGCAGTTCCCTAAGACAGGGGCCAAGTTATCAGCCCCAGCATTTT.

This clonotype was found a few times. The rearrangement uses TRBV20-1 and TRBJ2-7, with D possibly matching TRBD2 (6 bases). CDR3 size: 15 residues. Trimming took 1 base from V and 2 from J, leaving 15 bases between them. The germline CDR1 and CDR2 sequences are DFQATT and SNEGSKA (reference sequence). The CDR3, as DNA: TGCAGTGCTAGAGTGTCGGGCGGGATAACCTACGAGCAGTACTTC. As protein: CSARVSGGITYEQYF.

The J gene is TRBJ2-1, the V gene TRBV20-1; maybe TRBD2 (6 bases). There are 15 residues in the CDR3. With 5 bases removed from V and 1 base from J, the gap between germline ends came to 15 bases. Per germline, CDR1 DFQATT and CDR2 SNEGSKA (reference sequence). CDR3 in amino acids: CSAGKAAGSYNEQFF. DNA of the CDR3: TGCAGTGCTGGTAAAGCCGCGGGGTCCTACAATGAGCAGTTCTTC.

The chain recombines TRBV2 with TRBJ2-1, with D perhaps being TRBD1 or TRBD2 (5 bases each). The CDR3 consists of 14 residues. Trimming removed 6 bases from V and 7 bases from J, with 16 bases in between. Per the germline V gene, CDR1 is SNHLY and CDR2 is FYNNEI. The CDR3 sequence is CASRSDGGMNEQFF. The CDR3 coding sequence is TGTGCCAGCAGGTCCGATGGGGGAATGAATGAGCAGTTCTTC. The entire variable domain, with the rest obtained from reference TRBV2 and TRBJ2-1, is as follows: EPEVTQTPSHQVTQMGQEVILRCVPISNHLYFYWYRQILGQKVEFLVSFYNNEISEKSEIFDDQFSVERPDGSNFTLKIRSTKLEDSAMYFCASRSDGGMNEQFFGPGTRLTVL.

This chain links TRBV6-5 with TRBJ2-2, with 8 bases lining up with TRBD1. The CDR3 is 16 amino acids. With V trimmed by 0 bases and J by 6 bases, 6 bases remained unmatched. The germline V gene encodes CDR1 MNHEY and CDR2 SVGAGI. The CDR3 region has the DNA TGTGCCAGCAGTTACTCGCGGACAGGGATTTCCGGGGAGCTGTTTTTT. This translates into CASSYSRTGISGELFF.

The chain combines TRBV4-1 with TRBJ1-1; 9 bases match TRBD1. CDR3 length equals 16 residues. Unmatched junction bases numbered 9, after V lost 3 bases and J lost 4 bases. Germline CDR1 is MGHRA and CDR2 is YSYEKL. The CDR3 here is CASSQPGQGSSTEAFF. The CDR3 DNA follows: TGCGCCAGCAGCCAGCCGGGACAGGGTAGTAGCACTGAAGCTTTCTTT.

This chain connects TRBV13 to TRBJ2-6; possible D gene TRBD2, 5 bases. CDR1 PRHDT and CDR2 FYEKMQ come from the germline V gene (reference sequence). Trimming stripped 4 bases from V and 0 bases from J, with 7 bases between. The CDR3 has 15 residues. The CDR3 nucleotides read TGTGCCAGCAGCTGGGAGAACTCTGGGGCCAACGTCCTGACTTTC. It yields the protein CASSWENSGANVLTF.

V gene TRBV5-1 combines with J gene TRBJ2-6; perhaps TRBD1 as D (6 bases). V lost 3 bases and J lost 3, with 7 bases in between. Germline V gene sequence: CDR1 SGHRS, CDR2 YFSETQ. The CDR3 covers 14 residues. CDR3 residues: CASSWDNGANVLTF. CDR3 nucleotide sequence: TGCGCCAGCAGCTGGGACAATGGGGCCAACGTCCTGACTTTC.

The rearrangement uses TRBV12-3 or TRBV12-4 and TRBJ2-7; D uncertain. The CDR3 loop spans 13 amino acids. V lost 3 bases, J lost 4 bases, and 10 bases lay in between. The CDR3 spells CASSFPPPYEQYF. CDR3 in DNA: TGTGCCAGCAGTTTTCCCCCACCTTACGAGCAGTACTTC.

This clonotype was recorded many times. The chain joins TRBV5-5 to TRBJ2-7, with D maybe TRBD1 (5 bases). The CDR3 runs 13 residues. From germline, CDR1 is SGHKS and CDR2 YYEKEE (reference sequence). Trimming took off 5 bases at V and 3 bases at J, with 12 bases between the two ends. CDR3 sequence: CASSHGDSYEQYF. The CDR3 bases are TGTGCCAGCAGTCACGGTGACAGCTACGAGCAGTACTTC.

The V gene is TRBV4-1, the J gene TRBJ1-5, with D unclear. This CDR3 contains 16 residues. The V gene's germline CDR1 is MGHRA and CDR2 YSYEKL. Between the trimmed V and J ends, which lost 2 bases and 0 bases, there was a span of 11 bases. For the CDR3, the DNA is TGCGCCAGCAGCCAAAAAGGAGATACTAGCAATCAGCCCCAGCATTTT. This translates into CASSQKGDTSNQPQHF.

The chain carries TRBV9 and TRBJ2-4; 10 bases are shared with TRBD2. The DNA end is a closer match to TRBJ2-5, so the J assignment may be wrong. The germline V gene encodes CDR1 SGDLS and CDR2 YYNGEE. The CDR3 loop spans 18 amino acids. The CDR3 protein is CASSPQFLAGGTQETQYF. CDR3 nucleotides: TGTGCCAGCAGCCCCCAGTTTTTAGCGGGAGGAACACAAGAGACCCAGTACTTC.

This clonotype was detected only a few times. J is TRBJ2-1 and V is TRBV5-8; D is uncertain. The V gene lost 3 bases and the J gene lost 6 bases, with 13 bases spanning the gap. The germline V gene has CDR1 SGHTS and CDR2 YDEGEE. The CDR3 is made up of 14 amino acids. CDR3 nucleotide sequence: TGTGCCAGCAGCTACGGGCTGATCTGCAATGAGCAGTTCTTC. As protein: CASSYGLICNEQFF.

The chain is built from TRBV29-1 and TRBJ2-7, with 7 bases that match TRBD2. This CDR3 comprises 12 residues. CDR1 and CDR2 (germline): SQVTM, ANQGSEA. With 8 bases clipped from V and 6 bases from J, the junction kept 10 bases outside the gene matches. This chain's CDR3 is CSLTREGGEQYF. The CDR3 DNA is TGCAGCCTCACGAGGGAGGGCGGCGAGCAGTACTTC.

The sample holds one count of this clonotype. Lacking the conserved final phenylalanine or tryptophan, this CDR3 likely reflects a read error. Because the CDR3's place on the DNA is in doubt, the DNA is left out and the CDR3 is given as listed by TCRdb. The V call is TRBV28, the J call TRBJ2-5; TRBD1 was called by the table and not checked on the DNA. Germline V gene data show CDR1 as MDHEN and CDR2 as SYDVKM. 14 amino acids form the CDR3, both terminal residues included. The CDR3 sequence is CASSFSGDGYTFGS.

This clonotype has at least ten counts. In DNA form, the CDR3 reads TGTGCCAGCAGCTTAGGGGGGCTCCCTCATTATACCTCTGGGGCCAACGTCCTGACTTTC. Its translation: CASSLGGLPHYTSGANVLTF. The chain recombines TRBV7-9 with TRBJ2-6, with a possible D match to TRBD1 (6 bases). CDR3 size: 20 residues. V lost 1 base to trimming and J lost 0 bases, with 19 bases between them. Germline CDR1 SEHNR, CDR2 FQNEAQ (reference sequence). The full variable domain, with the rest looked up from reference TRBV7-9 and TRBJ2-6, is DTGVSQNPRHKITKRGQNVTFRCDPISEHNRLYWYRQTLGQGPEFLTYFQNEAQLEKSRLLSDRFSAERPKGSFSTLEIQRTEQGDSAMYLCASSLGGLPHYTSGANVLTFGAGSRLTVL.

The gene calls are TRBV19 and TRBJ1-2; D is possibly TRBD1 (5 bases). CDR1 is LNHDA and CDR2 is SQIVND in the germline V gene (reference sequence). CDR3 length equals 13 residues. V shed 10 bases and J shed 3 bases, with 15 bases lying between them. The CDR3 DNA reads TGTGCCATCCAAGAGCCGGGGCACTATGGCTACACCTTC. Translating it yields CAIQEPGHYGYTF.

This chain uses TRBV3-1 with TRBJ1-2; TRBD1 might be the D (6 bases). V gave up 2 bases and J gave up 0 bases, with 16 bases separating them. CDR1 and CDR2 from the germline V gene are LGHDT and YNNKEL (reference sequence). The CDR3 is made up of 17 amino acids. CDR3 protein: CASSQRNRATANYGYTF. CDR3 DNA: TGTGCCAGCAGCCAACGTAACAGGGCTACCGCTAACTATGGCTACACCTTC.

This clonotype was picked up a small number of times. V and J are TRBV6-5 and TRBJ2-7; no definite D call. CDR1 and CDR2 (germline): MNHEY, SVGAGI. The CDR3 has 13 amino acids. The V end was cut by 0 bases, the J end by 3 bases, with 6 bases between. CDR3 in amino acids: CASSYSIGYEQYF. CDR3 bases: TGTGCCAGCAGTTACTCAATAGGCTACGAGCAGTACTTC.

In nucleotides, the CDR3 is TGTGCCACCACGGATAGCGGGCCCTACAATGAGCAGTTCTTC. This encodes CATTDSGPYNEQFF. The rearrangement links TRBV2 to TRBJ2-1; 7 nucleotides agree with TRBD2. The CDR3 is 14 amino acids. The V gene's germline CDR1 is SNHLY and CDR2 FYNNEI. The V and J ends lost 10 bases and 2 bases, in that order; junction bases with no gene match: 8.

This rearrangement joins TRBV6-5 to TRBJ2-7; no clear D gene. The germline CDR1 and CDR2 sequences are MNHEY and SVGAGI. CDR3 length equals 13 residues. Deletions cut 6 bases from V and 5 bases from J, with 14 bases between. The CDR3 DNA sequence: TGTGCCAGCAGACCACCTGGGGTGGACGAGCAGTACTTC. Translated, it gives CASRPPGVDEQYF.

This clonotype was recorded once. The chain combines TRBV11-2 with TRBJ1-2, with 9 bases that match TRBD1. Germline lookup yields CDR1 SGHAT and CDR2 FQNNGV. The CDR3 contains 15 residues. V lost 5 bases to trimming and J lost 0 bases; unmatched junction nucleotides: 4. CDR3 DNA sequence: TGTGCCAGCAGCGAGGACAGGGGACCTAACTATGGCTACACCTTC. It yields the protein CASSEDRGPNYGYTF.

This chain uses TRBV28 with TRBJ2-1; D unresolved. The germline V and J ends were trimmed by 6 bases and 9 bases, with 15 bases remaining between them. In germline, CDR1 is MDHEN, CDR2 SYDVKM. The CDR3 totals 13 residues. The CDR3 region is CASSPQAPGEQFF. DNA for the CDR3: TGTGCCAGCAGCCCTCAGGCTCCCGGTGAGCAGTTCTTC.

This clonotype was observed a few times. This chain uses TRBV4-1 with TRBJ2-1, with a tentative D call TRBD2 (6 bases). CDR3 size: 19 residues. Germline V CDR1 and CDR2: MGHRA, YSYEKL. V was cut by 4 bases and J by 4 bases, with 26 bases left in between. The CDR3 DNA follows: TGCGCCAGCAGCCGAGAGGGACTGAGCGGTCCTCCGTATTACAATGAGCAGTTCTTC. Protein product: CASSREGLSGPPYYNEQFF.

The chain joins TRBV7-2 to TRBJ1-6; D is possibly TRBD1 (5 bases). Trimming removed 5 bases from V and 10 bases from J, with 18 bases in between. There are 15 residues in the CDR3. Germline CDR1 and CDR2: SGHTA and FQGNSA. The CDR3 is CASSPAVTEGSPLHF. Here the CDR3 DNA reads TGTGCCAGCAGCCCGGCGGTGACAGAAGGATCACCCCTCCACTTT.

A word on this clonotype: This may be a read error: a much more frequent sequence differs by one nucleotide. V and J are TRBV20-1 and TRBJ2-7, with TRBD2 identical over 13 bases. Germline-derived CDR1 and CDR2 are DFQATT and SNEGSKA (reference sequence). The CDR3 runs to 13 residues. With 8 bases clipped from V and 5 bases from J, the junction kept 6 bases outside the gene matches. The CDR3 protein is CSTGTSGKDEQYF. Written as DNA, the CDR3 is TGCAGTACCGGGACTAGCGGGAAGGACGAGCAGTACTTC.